What follows is one TCR beta chain and its context. This sample is part of a study of T-cell memory formation after mild COVID-19. Libraries for TCRalpha and TCRbeta carried sample barcodes and unique molecular identifiers via 5'RACE. TCRdb passed the 5' RACE reads through MiXCR, listing each CDR3 protein once. The sample includes hundreds of thousands of distinct CDR3 sequences, roughly 18% of them seen just once. The germline V gene has CDR1 DFQATT and CDR2 SNEGSKA (reference sequence). The CDR3 has 14 residues. With 5 bases clipped from V and 4 bases from J, the junction kept 10 bases outside the gene matches.

This sequence originates from an adult woman who had mild COVID-19 (a few samples of this study predate the infection). Cell type and time point are not known. The V and J genes are TRBV20-1 and TRBJ2-7, with 8 bases fitting TRBD2. Sequenced sample: PBMCs or a T cell subset sorted from them (not recorded which). The CDR3 loop reads CSAGVGSGVYEQYF. For the CDR3, the DNA is TGCAGTGCTGGGGTGGGTAGCGGGGTTTACGAGCAGTACTTC.